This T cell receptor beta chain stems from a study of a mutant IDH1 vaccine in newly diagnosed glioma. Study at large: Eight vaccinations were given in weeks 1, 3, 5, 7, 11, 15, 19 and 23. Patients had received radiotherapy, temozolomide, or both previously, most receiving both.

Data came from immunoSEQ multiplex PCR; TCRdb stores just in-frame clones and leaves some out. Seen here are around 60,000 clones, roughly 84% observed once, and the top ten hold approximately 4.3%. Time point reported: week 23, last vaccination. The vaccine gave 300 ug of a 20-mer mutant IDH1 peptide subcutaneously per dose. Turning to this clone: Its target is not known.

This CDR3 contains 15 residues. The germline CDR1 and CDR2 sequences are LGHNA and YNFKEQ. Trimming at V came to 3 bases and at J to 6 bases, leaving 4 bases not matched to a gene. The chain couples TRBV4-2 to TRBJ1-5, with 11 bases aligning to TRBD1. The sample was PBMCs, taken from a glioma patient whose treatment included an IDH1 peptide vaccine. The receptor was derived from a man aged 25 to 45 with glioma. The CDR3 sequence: CASSQGQGVSQPQHF. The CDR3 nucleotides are TGTGCCAGCAGCCAGGGACAGGGGGTGAGTCAGCCCCAGCATTTT.